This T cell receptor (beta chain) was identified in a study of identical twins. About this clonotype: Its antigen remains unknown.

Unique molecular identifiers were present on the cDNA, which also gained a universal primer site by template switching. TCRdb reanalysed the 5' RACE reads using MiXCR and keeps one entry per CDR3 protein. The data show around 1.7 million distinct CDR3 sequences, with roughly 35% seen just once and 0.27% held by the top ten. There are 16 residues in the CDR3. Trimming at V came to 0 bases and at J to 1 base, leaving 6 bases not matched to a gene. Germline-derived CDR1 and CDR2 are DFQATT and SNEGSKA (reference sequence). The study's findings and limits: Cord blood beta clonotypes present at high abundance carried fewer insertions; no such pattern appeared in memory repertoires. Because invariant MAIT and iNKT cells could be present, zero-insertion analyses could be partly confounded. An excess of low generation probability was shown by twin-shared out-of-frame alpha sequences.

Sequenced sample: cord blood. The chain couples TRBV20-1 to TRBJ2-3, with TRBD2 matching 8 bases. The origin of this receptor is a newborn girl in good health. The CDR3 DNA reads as TGCAGTGCTAGAGATCTCGGTAGCGGGGGCACAGATACGCAGTATTTT. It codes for CSARDLGSGGTDTQYF.